The present T cell receptor (beta chain) was sequenced within a study of molecular identifiers for immune sequencing clone quantification. General study findings and limits: It was shown that clones above 20 RNA copies held over 97% of effector molecules, but under 1% in naive cells. Jurkat TCR RNA spiked in from one cell could reportedly be detected among some 1 million naive cells.

Each CDR3 protein gets one entry after TCRdb re-called the PCR reads with MiXCR. Here the sample spans around 460,000 distinct CDR3 sequences, around 25% being singletons. This clonotype has ten or more counts. Antigen specificity is unknown. Germline CDR1 reads SQVTM; CDR2 reads ANQGSEA. This CDR3 has 13 residues. V was trimmed by 7 bases and J by 5 bases, leaving 16 bases between them. The CD8+CD4-CCR7+CD45RA+ phenotype defined the sorted naive CD8 T cells. The sequence was obtained from a human donor in good health. Some libraries in this study had Jurkat cell RNA spiked in. The sequenced sample consisted of naive CD8+ T cells from blood, with Jurkat cell RNA spiked in. Regarding subset: FACS-sorted CD8+CD4-CCR7+CD45RA+ naive T cells. The chain combines TRBV29-1 with TRBJ2-3; D may correspond to TRBD1 or TRBD2 (5 bases each). The DNA for the CDR3 is TGCAGCGCCGAGGGAGTAAGGGGAGATACGCAGTATTTT. Translated, it gives CSAEGVRGDTQYF.